This T cell receptor beta chain came from a study of cytomegalovirus exposure and HLA in healthy donors. Profiled with immunoSEQ multiplex PCR; TCRdb holds only in-frame clones, not every one. There are 120,000 or so clones in the sample; 85% to 90% occur only once, and around 1.1% lies in the top ten. The donors were part of the 120-subject validation cohort, which stood apart from the 666-subject first cohort. Regarding the study as a whole: Accounts indicate the classifier identified cytomegalovirus status with strong specificity and sensitivity. Most TCR sequences were seen very rarely across donors, but some public TCRs occurred in many. The investigators catalogued 150 to 200 TCR beta chains as cytomegalovirus-associated.

This CDR3 contains 15 residues. Unmatched junction bases numbered 2, after V lost 3 bases and J lost 0 bases. CDR1 and CDR2 from the germline V gene are MDHEN and SYDVKM. With regard to this clone: Its target is unknown.

This TCR was sampled from a woman in her late teens or twenties in good health and CMV-seronegative. Sequencing was carried out using PBMCs. The rearrangement uses TRBV28 and TRBJ2-3; 8 bases are shared with TRBD2. CDR3 region: CASSFPSGSTDTQYF. DNA for the CDR3: TGTGCCAGCAGTTTCCCTAGCGGGAGCACAGATACGCAGTATTTT. Complete variable domain (other parts from reference TRBV28 and TRBJ2-3): DVKVTQSSRYLVKRTGEKVFLECVQDMDHENMFWYRQDPGLGLRLIYFSYDVKMKEKGDIPEGYSVSREKKERFSLILESASTNQTSMYLCASSFPSGSTDTQYFGPGTRLTVL.